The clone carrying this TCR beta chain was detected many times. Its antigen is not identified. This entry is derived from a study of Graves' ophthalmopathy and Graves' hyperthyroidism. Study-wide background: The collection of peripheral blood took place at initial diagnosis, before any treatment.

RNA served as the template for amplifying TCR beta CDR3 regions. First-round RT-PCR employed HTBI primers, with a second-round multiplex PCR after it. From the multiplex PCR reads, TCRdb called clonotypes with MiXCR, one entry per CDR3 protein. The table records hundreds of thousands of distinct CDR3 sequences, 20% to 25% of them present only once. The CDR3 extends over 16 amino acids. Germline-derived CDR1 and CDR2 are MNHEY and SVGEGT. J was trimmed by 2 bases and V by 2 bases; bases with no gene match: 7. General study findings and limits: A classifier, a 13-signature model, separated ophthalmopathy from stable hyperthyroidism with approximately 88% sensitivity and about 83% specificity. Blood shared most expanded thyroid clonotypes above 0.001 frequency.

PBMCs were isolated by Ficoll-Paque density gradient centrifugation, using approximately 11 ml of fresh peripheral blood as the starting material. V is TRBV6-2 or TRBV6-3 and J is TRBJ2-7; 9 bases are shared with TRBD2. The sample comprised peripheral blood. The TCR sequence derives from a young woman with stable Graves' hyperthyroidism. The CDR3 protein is CASSYPTSGDAYEQYF. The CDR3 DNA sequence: TGTGCCAGCAGTTACCCGACTAGCGGAGATGCCTACGAGCAGTACTTC.